One sample yielded the 30 T cell receptor beta chains listed below, sequenced in a study of T-cell reconstitution after alpha-beta-depleted transplantation in children. Preparation of the TCRbeta library involved a method that used unique molecular identifiers. TCRdb itself ran the PCR reads through MiXCR, one entry per CDR3 protein. Among roughly 400,000 distinct CDR3 sequences listed, around 21% were seen once. Sample: PBMCs from the stem cell graft donor, taken from the stem cell graft. The receptors shown here come from a human donor who donated a stem cell graft to a child with acute myeloid leukemia.

This chain joins TRBV7-6 and TRBJ2-1, with 8 bases aligning to TRBD2. The CDR3 has 15 amino acids. V trimming: 0 bases; J trimming: 8 bases; junction bases outside the gene matches: 6. Germline CDR1 and CDR2: SGHVS and FNYEAQ. The CDR3 nucleotides are TGTGCCAGCAGCTTAGCGGGCGGGAGGAACGATGAGCAGTTCTTC. This codes for CASSLAGGRNDEQFF.

The J gene is TRBJ2-1, the V gene TRBV12-3 or TRBV12-4; weak D call: TRBD2 (6 bases). The CDR3 contains 15 residues. With 5 bases removed from V and 6 bases from J, the gap between germline ends came to 17 bases. As DNA, the CDR3 is TGTGCCAGCAGTCCCGATCGGGAGAAGGGCAATGAGCAGTTCTTC. Protein product: CASSPDREKGNEQFF.

This clonotype was found a few times. The chain couples TRBV4-1 to TRBJ2-5; D not resolved. The CDR3 is made up of 14 amino acids. Per the germline V gene, CDR1 is MGHRA and CDR2 is YSYEKL. V was trimmed by 1 base and J by 0 bases, leaving 6 bases between them. CDR3 DNA sequence: TGCGCCAGCAGCCAAGTCCCGGACCAAGAGACCCAGTACTTC. Its translation is CASSQVPDQETQYF.

This clonotype was detected only a few times. The V gene is TRBV10-2, the J gene TRBJ2-3, with TRBD2 identical over 7 bases. The CDR3 consists of 17 residues. The V gene's germline CDR1 is WSHSY and CDR2 SAAADI. V lost 2 bases and J lost 3; bases outside the gene matches: 11. The CDR3 DNA follows: TGCGCCAGCAGTGAGCCCGACTATAGGCGGGAGACAGATACGCAGTATTTT. Translating gives CASSEPDYRRETDTQYF.

The chain has TRBV7-2 and TRBJ2-5, with a tentative D call TRBD1 (6 bases). The CDR3 covers 16 residues. CDR1 and CDR2 (germline): SGHTA, FQGNSA. Trimming cost V 5 bases and J 4 bases, with 20 bases left between them. The CDR3 sequence: CASSRRRQAPPETQYF. The CDR3 DNA reads as TGTGCCAGCAGCCGAAGAAGACAGGCCCCTCCAGAGACCCAGTACTTC.

This clonotype was counted ten times or more. This rearrangement joins TRBV10-3 to TRBJ2-7, with D perhaps matching TRBD1 (5 bases). The CDR3 is made up of 19 amino acids. The ends were cut back, 2 bases at V and 1 base at J, with 24 bases in the middle. CDR1 is ENHRY and CDR2 is SYGVKD in the germline V gene. Here the CDR3 DNA reads TGTGCCATCAGTGAGCTGGGGCTAGATTCGATCCCCTTTTCCTACGAGCAGTACTTC. It encodes CAISELGLDSIPFSYEQYF.

This clonotype was seen a handful of times. The chain is built from TRBV24-1 and TRBJ2-3; D remains ambiguous. This CDR3 spans 14 amino acids. Germline values: CDR1 KGHDR, CDR2 SFDVKD. V lost 6 bases and J 2 bases, leaving 11 bases between the germline ends. CDR3 sequence (DNA): TGTGCCACCAGTTCCGGCAGAAACACAGATACGCAGTATTTT. This gives the protein CATSSGRNTDTQYF.

This clonotype was seen only a few times. V usage is TRBV5-1 and J usage is TRBJ2-1, with 7 bases aligning to TRBD2. The CDR3 is made up of 16 amino acids. V was clipped by 4 bases and J by 8 bases; unmatched bases: 15. Germline V gene lookup returns CDR1 SGHRS and CDR2 YFSETQ. In DNA form, the CDR3 reads TGCGCCAGCAGCCAAAATCAGCGGGGCCCCTTGGATGAGCAGTTCTTC. This sequence encodes CASSQNQRGPLDEQFF.

The V gene is TRBV12-3 or TRBV12-4, the J gene TRBJ2-3; 10 nucleotides align to TRBD1. CDR3 length: 15 residues. V shed 5 bases and J 6 bases; nucleotides not matched to a gene: 8. The CDR3 protein is CASSARDRGEDTQYF. CDR3 nucleotides: TGTGCCAGCAGTGCCCGGGACAGGGGAGAGGATACGCAGTATTTT.

This clonotype has a count of ten or more. The chain uses TRBV6-2 or TRBV6-3 and TRBJ1-1; TRBD1 might be the D (6 bases). Trimming took 2 bases from V and 8 from J, leaving 15 bases between them. The length of the CDR3 is 14 residues. Germline V lookup: CDR1 MNHEY, CDR2 SVGEGT. CDR3 nucleotides: TGTGCCAGCAGTTACGGGGGCGAAGAATCGGAAGCTTTCTTT. Amino acid sequence: CASSYGGEESEAFF.

The genes are TRBV28 and TRBJ2-4, with 12 bases identical to TRBD1. The CDR3 contains 17 residues. In germline, CDR1 is MDHEN, CDR2 SYDVKM. V shed 8 bases and J 5 bases; nucleotides not matched to a gene: 13. The CDR3 nucleotides are TGTGCCAGCGAATCGCCCCTGGGACAGGGGGCTGAAAACATTCAGTACTTC. It codes for CASESPLGQGAENIQYF.

This clonotype showed up many times. Written as DNA, the CDR3 is TGCAGCGTTGAGGGGCACAACTATGGCTACACCTTC. This gives the protein CSVEGHNYGYTF. This rearrangement joins TRBV29-1 to TRBJ1-2, with D tentatively TRBD1 (5 bases). There are 12 residues in the CDR3. V lost 3 bases to trimming and J lost 2 bases, with 7 bases between them. The germline CDR1 and CDR2 sequences are SQVTM and ANQGSEA.

The chain couples TRBV24-1 to TRBJ1-5; perhaps TRBD1 as D (5 bases). Trimming stripped 5 bases from V and 0 bases from J, with 10 bases between. The CDR3 is 15 amino acids. Germline-derived CDR1 and CDR2 are KGHDR and SFDVKD. CDR3 in amino acids: CATSVRQHSNQPQHF. In nucleotides, the CDR3 is TGTGCCACCAGTGTCCGACAGCATAGCAATCAGCCCCAGCATTTT.

V is TRBV28 and J is TRBJ2-3; D is possibly TRBD2 (6 bases). With 6 bases removed from V and 9 bases from J, the gap between germline ends came to 13 bases. The CDR3 runs to 12 residues. CDR1 is MDHEN, CDR2 SYDVKM, per germline. CDR3 protein: CASSPGRQTQYF. CDR3 bases: TGTGCCAGCAGCCCAGGGAGGCAGACGCAGTATTTT.

The chain carries TRBV20-1 and TRBJ2-6; D is perhaps TRBD1 or TRBD2 (6 bases each). The CDR3 totals 16 residues. Trimming stripped 5 bases from V and 4 bases from J, with 18 bases between. Per germline, CDR1 DFQATT and CDR2 SNEGSKA (reference sequence). The CDR3 protein is CSAPRTGRLGANVLTF. DNA for the CDR3: TGCAGTGCTCCCCGTACAGGGAGGTTGGGGGCCAACGTCCTGACTTTC.

J is TRBJ1-1 and V is TRBV12-3 or TRBV12-4, with D possibly TRBD1 on 6 matching bases. There are 13 residues in the CDR3. V lost 5 bases and J lost 4, with 11 bases in between. The CDR3 DNA reads TGTGCCAGCAGTCCACAGGGAGTCACTGAAGCTTTCTTT. Translation gives CASSPQGVTEAFF.

The V gene is TRBV15, the J gene TRBJ2-1; a possible D gene is TRBD1 (5 bases). The V end was cut by 3 bases, the J end by 7 bases, with 19 bases between. Germline CDR1 LNHNV, CDR2 YYDKDF (reference sequence). The CDR3 covers 16 residues. CDR3 sequence reads: CATSSIPASRGNEQFF. The CDR3 DNA follows: TGTGCCACCAGCAGTATTCCGGCATCTAGGGGTAATGAGCAGTTCTTC.

On this clonotype: One junction end disagrees with the germline gene, perhaps due to a read error. The chain carries TRBV27 and TRBJ2-7; D remains unclear. CDR1 is MNHEY, CDR2 SMNVEV, per germline (reference sequence). CDR3 length equals 14 residues. CDR3 DNA: TGTGCCAGCAGTTTATGGGCCAGCTCCCACGAGCAGTACTTC. Translating it yields CASSLWASSHEQYF.

The chain couples TRBV5-1 to TRBJ2-7, with no clear D. From germline, CDR1 is SGHRS and CDR2 YFSETQ. Trimming cost V 0 bases and J 2 bases, with 6 bases left between them. This CDR3 is built from 13 residues. CDR3 DNA sequence: TGCGCCAGCAGCTTGGACCAGCCCTACGAGCAGTACTTC. This translates into CASSLDQPYEQYF.

This clonotype was detected only a few times. V is TRBV28 and J is TRBJ1-2; D remains ambiguous. The CDR3 consists of 12 residues. Per the germline V gene, CDR1 is MDHEN and CDR2 is SYDVKM. Trimming left V 10 bases short and J 1 base short, with 10 bases between. The CDR3 DNA reads TGTGCCATGTCAGACGGTAACTATGGCTACACCTTC. Translating it yields CAMSDGNYGYTF.

The chain carries TRBV12-3 or TRBV12-4 and TRBJ2-7; a weak D match, TRBD2 (6 bases). Trimming took 3 bases from V and 1 from J, leaving 10 bases between them. CDR3 length: 14 residues. CDR3 in amino acids: CASSLWGRSYEQYF. The CDR3 region has the DNA TGTGCCAGCAGTTTGTGGGGGAGGTCCTACGAGCAGTACTTC.

This chain links TRBV7-9 with TRBJ1-5; 9 nucleotides match TRBD1. Germline lookup yields CDR1 SEHNR and CDR2 FQNEAQ (reference sequence). Trimming at V came to 2 bases and at J to 3 bases, leaving 5 bases not matched to a gene. This CDR3 is built from 16 residues. The CDR3 reads CASSLSDRGDNQPQHF. In DNA form, the CDR3 reads TGTGCCAGCAGCTTATCCGACAGGGGGGACAATCAGCCCCAGCATTTT.

This clonotype was counted only a few times. V usage is TRBV29-1 and J usage is TRBJ2-1, with 12 bases lining up with TRBD2. This CDR3 region has 15 residues. V lost 4 bases to trimming and J lost 5 bases; unmatched junction nucleotides: 6. Germline loops: CDR1 SQVTM, CDR2 ANQGSEA. CDR3 protein: CSVGWRTSGNNEQFF. The CDR3 DNA follows: TGCAGCGTTGGATGGAGGACTAGCGGGAACAATGAGCAGTTCTTC.

The chain couples TRBV24-1 to TRBJ2-1; 7 nucleotides agree with TRBD2. CDR3 length equals 16 residues. Trimming took 5 bases from V and 2 from J; bases not matched to a gene: 8. Germline loops: CDR1 KGHDR, CDR2 SFDVKD. DNA of the CDR3: TGTGCCACCAGTGGGGCGGGAGTGATCCCCTACAATGAGCAGTTCTTC. Translation: CATSGAGVIPYNEQFF.

This clonotype was counted ten times or more. The chain couples TRBV7-2 to TRBJ2-2; D perhaps matches TRBD2 (6 bases). The germline V gene encodes CDR1 SGHTA and CDR2 FQGNSA. The CDR3 covers 13 residues. V was trimmed by 5 bases and J by 7 bases, leaving 11 bases between them. Here the CDR3 reads CASSLRGGGELFF. CDR3 in DNA: TGTGCCAGCAGCCTGAGGGGAGGCGGGGAGCTGTTTTTT. Based on the CDR3 plus reference TRBV7-2 and TRBJ2-2, the full variable domain is GAGVSQSPSNKVTEKGKDVELRCDPISGHTALYWYRQSLGQGLEFLIYFQGNSAPDKSGLPSDRFSAERTGGSVSTLTIQRTQQEDSAVYLCASSLRGGGELFFGEGSRLTVL.

V gene TRBV5-1 combines with J gene TRBJ1-2, with D unclear. The CDR3 extends over 12 amino acids. Germline loops: CDR1 SGHRS, CDR2 YFSETQ. V was clipped by 4 bases and J by 13 bases, with 17 bases between them. The CDR3 coding sequence is TGCGCCAGCAGCCTCCCGGACGCCCGAGGCACCTTC. Translated: CASSLPDARGTF.

The table lists this clonotype with many counts. The chain employs TRBV12-3 or TRBV12-4 and TRBJ2-3; tentatively, D is TRBD2 (5 bases). The CDR3 contains 15 residues. V lost 3 bases, J lost 0 bases, and 10 bases lay in between. The CDR3 region has the DNA TGTGCCAGCAGTTTGGCGGGTACCAGCACAGATACGCAGTATTTT. It translates to CASSLAGTSTDTQYF.

This clonotype occurred many times. This chain uses TRBV7-2 with TRBJ2-1; no reliable D call. This CDR3 has 15 residues. Looked up from germline, CDR1 is SGHTA and CDR2 is FQGNSA. Trimming took 5 bases from V and 0 from J, leaving 11 bases between them. CDR3 bases: TGTGCCAGCAGCCTCGACCCGAGCTCCTACAATGAGCAGTTCTTC. This codes for CASSLDPSSYNEQFF.

The DNA of the CDR3 is TGTGCCAGCAGTGAAGCCGGGACAGGGGGTCGAGAGACCCAGTACTTC. Translating it yields CASSEAGTGGRETQYF. The chain uses TRBV6-1 and TRBJ2-5; the match to TRBD1 covers 11 bases. The CDR3 length is 16 residues. The V gene end was trimmed by 0 bases and the J gene end by 4 bases; junction bases not matched to a gene: 4. From germline, CDR1 is MNHNS and CDR2 SASEGT.

This clonotype was found a few times. The V and J genes are TRBV7-6 and TRBJ1-1, with TRBD1 matching over 7 bases. CDR3 length: 15 residues. Germline V gene sequence: CDR1 SGHVS, CDR2 FNYEAQ. The junction had 8 bases not matched to a gene; V was cut back by 5 bases and J by 2 bases. The DNA of the CDR3 is TGTGCCAGCAGCCTGACAGGGAAGGGAAACACTGAAGCTTTCTTT. This codes for CASSLTGKGNTEAFF. The variable domain in full, completed from reference TRBV7-6 and TRBJ1-1, reads GAGVSQSPRYKVTKRGQDVALRCDPISGHVSLYWYRQALGQGPEFLTYFNYEAQQDKSGLPNDRFSAERPEGSISTLTIQRTEQRDSAMYRCASSLTGKGNTEAFFGQGTRLTVV.